This TCR beta chain was recovered during a study of cytomegalovirus exposure and HLA in healthy donors. Study conclusions and caveats: Analyzed later, most CMV-associated TCR beta chains appeared HLA-restricted. A later analysis showed HLA-associated TCR beta chains outstripping equally common others in clonal expansion. A prior analysis recorded that most TCR beta V segments were productive about 87% or about 30% of the time. Under in vitro conditions, three CMV-associated chains were confirmed as specific for CMV antigens.

For this clone: What it recognizes is unknown.

The study ran its PCR with 60 Vbeta and 13 Jbeta primers. Only in-frame clones appear in the TCRdb table, and some are missing; sequencing was by immunoSEQ multiplex PCR. The sample shows fewer than 140,000 clones, 65% to 75% of them seen only once. This receptor was identified in a female donor in good health and CMV-seronegative. The sequencing input was PBMCs.

CDR3 amino acids: CASSPTTGFYTF. The DNA for the CDR3 is TGTGCCAGCAGCCCTACGACAGGGTTCTACACCTTC. The chain is built from TRBV7-8 and TRBJ1-2, with TRBD1 identical over 7 bases. With V trimmed by 5 bases and J by 10 bases, 7 bases remained unmatched. The CDR3 consists of 12 residues. Germline CDR1 and CDR2: SGHVS and FQNEAQ.